A selection of T cell receptor beta chains follows, all from one sample in a study of cytomegalovirus exposure and HLA in healthy donors. Profiling relied on immunoSEQ multiplex PCR, and the TCRdb table lists in-frame clones only, not all of them. The sample shows roughly 160,000 clones, approximately 85% of them seen only once. The specimen was PBMCs. The receptors were gathered from a man aged 50 to 59 in good health and CMV-seropositive. CDR3s include the opening cysteine and the closing phenylalanine or tryptophan. The D gene is left open where the match is weak. Only some rows state a clone size, as once, few, many or a class for expanded clones.

D gene: TRBD2; clone size: NA; J gene: TRBJ2-3; V gene: TRBV9; CDR3 DNA: TGTGCCAGCAGCGTGGGGGTAGCGGGGGGCCGAGATACGCAGTATTTT; CDR3 protein: CASSVGVAGGRDTQYF
D gene: NA; clone size: NA; J gene: TRBJ2-7; V gene: TRBV5-1; CDR3 DNA: TGCGCCAGCAGCCCAGATACAGGTGGCTCTGGGTACGAGCAGTACTTC; CDR3 protein: CASSPDTGGSGYEQYF
D gene: TRBD1; clone size: NA; J gene: TRBJ2-2; V gene: TRBV19; CDR3 DNA: TGTGCCAGTAGTAAGGACAGGGGGGACACCGGGGAGCTGTTTTTT; CDR3 protein: CASSKDRGDTGELFF
D gene: TRBD2; clone size: NA; J gene: TRBJ2-3; V gene: TRBV15; CDR3 DNA: TGTGCCACCAGCAGACTGCGGGGGGGCACAGATACGCAGTATTTT; CDR3 protein: CATSRLRGGTDTQYF
D gene: NA; clone size: NA; J gene: TRBJ2-3; V gene: TRBV5-4; CDR3 DNA: TGTGCCAGCAGCTCCTCGTCCCTCACAGATACGCAGTATTTT; CDR3 protein: CASSSSSLTDTQYF
D gene: NA; clone size: NA; J gene: TRBJ2-1; V gene: TRBV6-6; CDR3 DNA: TGTGCCAGCACTCAAGGGGCTCTTGAGCAGTTCTTC; CDR3 protein: CASTQGALEQFF
D gene: NA; clone size: NA; J gene: TRBJ2-7; V gene: TRBV27; CDR3 DNA: TGTGCCAGCAGTGGACTAATTCGGGTCCAACATCCAGGGTACGAGCAGTACTTC; CDR3 protein: CASSGLIRVQHPGYEQYF
D gene: TRBD1; clone size: NA; J gene: TRBJ2-7; V gene: TRBV29-1; CDR3 DNA: TGCAGCGCTCGGACAGGGGGCTACGAGCAGTACTTC; CDR3 protein: CSARTGGYEQYF
D gene: TRBD2; clone size: NA; J gene: TRBJ2-7; V gene: TRBV7-8; CDR3 DNA: TGTGCCAGCAGCTCCACGGTAGCGGGAAGCTCCTACGAGCAGTACTTC; CDR3 protein: CASSSTVAGSSYEQYF
D gene: NA; clone size: NA; J gene: TRBJ1-4; V gene: TRBV5-5; CDR3 DNA: TGTGCCAGCAGCTGGACAAACTCTAATGAAAAACTGTTTTTT; CDR3 protein: CASSWTNSNEKLFF
D gene: NA; clone size: NA; J gene: TRBJ1-4; V gene: TRBV19; CDR3 DNA: TGTGCCAGTAGCGAGAGAAGAGGAGGGGTTAATGAAAAACTGTTTTTT; CDR3 protein: CASSERRGGVNEKLFF
D gene: TRBD1; clone size: NA; J gene: TRBJ1-2; V gene: TRBV19; CDR3 DNA: TGTGCCAGTAGCGGACAGGGTCGCCGACCTAACTATGGCTACACCTTC; CDR3 protein: CASSGQGRRPNYGYTF
D gene: TRBD1; clone size: NA; J gene: TRBJ2-6; V gene: TRBV7-9; CDR3 DNA: TGTGCCAGCAGCCCCACCTCCTTGACAGGGGGCAGAGGGGCCAACGGCCTGACTTTC; CDR3 protein: CASSPTSLTGGRGANGLTF
D gene: NA; clone size: NA; J gene: TRBJ1-6; V gene: TRBV6-5; CDR3 DNA: TGTGCCAGCAGCCTGGTCTCTCTACCTAATTCACCCCTCCACTTT; CDR3 protein: CASSLVSLPNSPLHF
D gene: NA; clone size: NA; J gene: TRBJ2-5; V gene: TRBV13; CDR3 DNA: TGTGCCAGCAGCTTGGGGAGAGCCCAAGAGACCCAGTACTTC; CDR3 protein: CASSLGRAQETQYF
D gene: TRBD1; clone size: NA; J gene: TRBJ2-7; V gene: TRBV6-5; CDR3 DNA: TGTGCCAGCAACCCCCCCGGACAGGGGTACGAGCAGTACTTC; CDR3 protein: CASNPPGQGYEQYF
D gene: TRBD2; clone size: NA; J gene: TRBJ2-2; V gene: TRBV7-3; CDR3 DNA: TGTGCCAGCAGCCGGACTAGGGATCGGGAGCTGTTTTTT; CDR3 protein: CASSRTRDRELFF
D gene: NA; clone size: NA; J gene: TRBJ1-1; V gene: TRBV21-1; CDR3 DNA: TGTGCCAGCAGCATTCATACCGACAGGGGAACTGAAGCTTTCTTT; CDR3 protein: CASSIHTDRGTEAFF
D gene: NA; clone size: NA; J gene: TRBJ2-3; V gene: TRBV4-2; CDR3 DNA: TGTGCCAGCAGCCAAGATACTAGTGGCACAGATACGCAGTATTTT; CDR3 protein: CASSQDTSGTDTQYF
D gene: NA; clone size: NA; J gene: TRBJ1-3; V gene: TRBV28; CDR3 DNA: TGTGCCAGCACCTTGTCCCTAACTGGAAACACCATATATTTT; CDR3 protein: CASTLSLTGNTIYF
D gene: NA; clone size: NA; J gene: TRBJ1-3; V gene: TRBV30; CDR3 DNA: TGTGCCTGGAGAGAAAACAGGGCTGGAAACACCATATATTTT; CDR3 protein: CAWRENRAGNTIYF
D gene: NA; clone size: NA; J gene: TRBJ1-1; V gene: TRBV30; CDR3 DNA: TGTGCCTGGAGAAGGGGGTTGACTGAAGCTTTCTTT; CDR3 protein: CAWRRGLTEAFF
D gene: TRBD2; clone size: few; J gene: TRBJ2-4; V gene: TRBV5-4; CDR3 DNA: TGTGCCAGCAGCTCCTGGACTAGCGGGAATCTAGCCAAAAACATTCAGTACTTC; CDR3 protein: CASSSWTSGNLAKNIQYF
D gene: NA; clone size: NA; J gene: TRBJ1-2; V gene: TRBV28; CDR3 DNA: TGTGCCAGCAGTTTACAGGCCTCCTATGGCTACACCTTC; CDR3 protein: CASSLQASYGYTF
D gene: TRBD1; clone size: NA; J gene: TRBJ1-2; V gene: TRBV5-1; CDR3 DNA: TGCGCCAGCAGCGTGGGACAGGACTATGGCTACACCTTC; CDR3 protein: CASSVGQDYGYTF
D gene: TRBD1; clone size: NA; J gene: TRBJ1-1; V gene: TRBV7-6; CDR3 DNA: TGTGCCAGCAGCTTAGCCGGTGGGACAGGGAACACTGAAGCTTTCTTT; CDR3 protein: CASSLAGGTGNTEAFF
D gene: NA; clone size: NA; J gene: TRBJ2-1; V gene: TRBV4-3; CDR3 DNA: TGCGCCAGCAGCCAAGAAGGAAGGGGGTCCTACAATGAGCAGTTCTTC; CDR3 protein: CASSQEGRGSYNEQFF